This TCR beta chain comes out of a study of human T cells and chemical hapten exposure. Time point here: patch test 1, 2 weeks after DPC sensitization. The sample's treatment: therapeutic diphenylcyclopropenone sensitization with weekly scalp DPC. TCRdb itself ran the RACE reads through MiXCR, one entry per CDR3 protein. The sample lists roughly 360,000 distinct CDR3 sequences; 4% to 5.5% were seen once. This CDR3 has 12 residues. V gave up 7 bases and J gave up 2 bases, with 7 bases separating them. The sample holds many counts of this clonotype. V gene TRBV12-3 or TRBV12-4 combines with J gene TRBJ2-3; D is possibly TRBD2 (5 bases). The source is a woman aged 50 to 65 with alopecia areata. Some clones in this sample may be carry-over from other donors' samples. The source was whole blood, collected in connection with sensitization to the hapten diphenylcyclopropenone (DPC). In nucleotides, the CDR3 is TGTGCCAGCAACGGGGTCACAGATACGCAGTATTTT. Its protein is CASNGVTDTQYF.